Listed below are T cell receptor beta chains from one sample, sequenced in a study of OX40 agonist ivuxolimab in advanced cancers. Produced via immunoSEQ multiplex PCR; TCRdb's table is partial and in-frame only. The sample holds roughly 50,000 clones, just over 90% seen once. The source material was CD4+ or CD8+ T cells sorted from blood, sampled in a trial of the OX40 agonist ivuxolimab. Every receptor here comes from an adult with an advanced solid tumor such as melanoma, head and neck, liver or kidney cancer. The CDR3 runs from the conserved cysteine through the conserved F or W. Each record gives: D gene, J gene, V gene, clone size, CDR3 DNA, CDR3 protein. The D gene is left open where the match is weak. Clone size is stated in some rows and not others, as once, few, many or a class when expanded.

>NA|TRBJ1-1|TRBV28|NA
TGTGCCAGCAGTTTAGGGGTCCAAGAAGCTTTCTTT
CASSLGVQEAFF
>NA|TRBJ2-3|TRBV7-2|NA
TGTGCCATCCAAATAGCTGGCGCAGATACGCAGTATTTT
CAIQIAGADTQYF
>NA|TRBJ1-2|TRBV6-6|NA
TGTGCCAGCAGCCTCGGAGGGGAACGGGGTATCGCCTTC
CASSLGGERGIAF
>TRBD2|TRBJ2-7|TRBV6-1|NA
TGTGCCAGCAGTGAAAGGTCACGGGGGGTCTACGCCTACGAGCAGTACTTC
CASSERSRGVYAYEQYF
>NA|TRBJ1-1|TRBV7-6|NA
TGTGCCAGCAGCTTAGCGTGGGGGAGTGGTCCGGGAGCTTTCTTT
CASSLAWGSGPGAFF
>NA|TRBJ1-2|TRBV7-9|NA
TGTGCCAGCAGCTCCGGGGCCAACTATGGCTACACCTTC
CASSSGANYGYTF
>NA|TRBJ2-1|TRBV5-1|once
TGCGCCAGCAGCTCCCAGGGGGGGGCTATTTCCTACAATGAGCAGTTCTTC
CASSSQGGAISYNEQFF
>TRBD2|TRBJ2-7|TRBV7-2|once
TGTGCCAGCAGCTTAGAGGGACTAGGGGTGGGCGAGCAGTACTTC
CASSLEGLGVGEQYF
>TRBD2|TRBJ2-3|TRBV27|NA
TGTGCCAGCAGTCTGACTAGCGGTTCTAGCACAGATACGCAGTATTTT
CASSLTSGSSTDTQYF
>NA|TRBJ2-1|TRBV5-1|NA
TGCGCCAGCAGCCCTGGGACTGTCTACAATGAGCAGTTCTTC
CASSPGTVYNEQFF
>NA|TRBJ1-1|TRBV7-9|NA
TGTGCCAGCAGCAAACAGGAGTGGACTGAAGCTTTCTTT
CASSKQEWTEAFF
>NA|TRBJ1-1|TRBV11-3|NA
TGTGCCAGCAGTTCCCAAGCAGAGACCACTGAAGCTTTCTTT
CASSSQAETTEAFF
>NA|TRBJ1-1|TRBV5-1|NA
TGCGCCAGCAGCTTGGAGGGGACTGAAGCTTTCTTT
CASSLEGTEAFF
>NA|TRBJ2-7|TRBV7-2|NA
TGTGCCAGCCAGACCGCCTACGAGCAGTACTTC
CASQTAYEQYF
>TRBD2|TRBJ2-1|TRBV4-1|few
TGCGCCAGCAGCCGCGGACTAGCGGGAGCATCCTACAATGAGCAGTTCTTC
CASSRGLAGASYNEQFF
>NA|TRBJ2-3|TRBV6-6|once
TGTGCCAGCAGTTACTATCGGGCAGGGAGGCCAGATACGCAGTATTTT
CASSYYRAGRPDTQYF
>NA|TRBJ2-3|TRBV25-1|NA
TGTGCCAGCAGTGAATTTAGGGGATTTGGTACGCAGTATTTT
CASSEFRGFGTQYF
>NA|TRBJ2-5|TRBV4-2|once
TGTGCCAGCAGCCAAGGTGGTACCGACCAAGAGACCCAGTACTTC
CASSQGGTDQETQYF
>NA|TRBJ1-5|TRBV19|NA
TGTGCCAGTAGTAAATCGGGGTCGCGTAATCAGCCCCAGCATTTT
CASSKSGSRNQPQHF
>TRBD2|TRBJ2-7|TRBV11-2|NA
TGTGCCAGCAGCTTAGGGGCGGGAGGATACTACGAGCAGTACTTC
CASSLGAGGYYEQYF
>NA|TRBJ1-2|TRBV28|NA
TGTGCCAGCAGTGGGAATGGCTATGGCTACACCTTC
CASSGNGYGYTF
>TRBD1|TRBJ1-1|TRBV18|NA
TGTGCCAGCTCATCGGACAGGGAGTACACTGAAGCTTTCTTT
CASSSDREYTEAFF
>NA|TRBJ2-3|TRBV5-1|once
TGCGCCAGCAGCCCTAGCAGAGGGGATACGCAGTATTTT
CASSPSRGDTQYF
>NA|TRBJ2-3|TRBV5-4|few
TGTGCCAGCAGCTTGGACCTGGGGACAGATACGCAGTATTTT
CASSLDLGTDTQYF
>TRBD1|TRBJ1-1|TRBV19|NA
TGTGCCAGTAGTATAGGTGGCAGGGGGCGGAAAGCTTTCTTT
CASSIGGRGRKAFF
>NA|TRBJ1-1|TRBV2|NA
TGTGCCAGCAGCGCAACAGGGTTTGGGACTGAAGCTTTCTTT
CASSATGFGTEAFF
>TRBD2|TRBJ2-7|TRBV28|few
TGTGCCAGCAGTCCCGGGGGGATCTACGAGCAGTACTTC
CASSPGGIYEQYF
>TRBD1|TRBJ2-7|TRBV27|NA
TGTGCCAGCCACAGGACAGGGGGGAATTACGAGCAGTACTTC
CASHRTGGNYEQYF
>TRBD1|TRBJ2-5|TRBV6-1|NA
TGTGCCAGCAGAGAACAGGGGGAGGAGACCCAGTACTTC
CASREQGEETQYF
>NA|TRBJ2-1|TRBV19|NA
TGTGCCAGCAGAGGCAGGGGGGTCCATGAGCAGTTCTTC
CASRGRGVHEQFF
>TRBD1|TRBJ1-4|TRBV4-1|NA
TGCGCCAGCAGCCAAGAGGGGAGGACAGGGTTTGGAAAACTGTTTTTT
CASSQEGRTGFGKLFF
>TRBD2|TRBJ2-5|TRBV5-1|NA
TGCGCCAGCAGCCCACGGACTAGCGGGGGCACTCTAGGAGAGACCCAGTACTTC
CASSPRTSGGTLGETQYF
>TRBD2|TRBJ2-2|TRBV7-7|NA
TGTGCTAGCAGCTCGCAGCGGGGGGTCCACACCGGGGAGCTGTTTTTT
CASSSQRGVHTGELFF